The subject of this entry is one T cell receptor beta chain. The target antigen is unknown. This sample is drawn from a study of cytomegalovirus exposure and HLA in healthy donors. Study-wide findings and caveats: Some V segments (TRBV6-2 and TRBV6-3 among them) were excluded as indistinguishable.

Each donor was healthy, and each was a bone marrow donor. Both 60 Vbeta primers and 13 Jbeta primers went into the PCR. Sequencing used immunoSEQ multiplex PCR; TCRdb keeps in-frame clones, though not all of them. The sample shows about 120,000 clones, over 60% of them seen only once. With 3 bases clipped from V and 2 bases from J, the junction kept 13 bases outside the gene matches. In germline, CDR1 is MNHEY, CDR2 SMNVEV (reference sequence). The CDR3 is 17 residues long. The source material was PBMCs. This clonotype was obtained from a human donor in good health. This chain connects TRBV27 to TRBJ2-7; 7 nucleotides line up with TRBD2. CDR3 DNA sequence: TGTGCCAGCAGTTTCGCTCACCCCGGACTAGTTCCCTACGAGCAGTACTTC. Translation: CASSFAHPGLVPYEQYF.